These T cell receptor beta chains were read from a single sample in a study of blood T cell repertoires in COVID-19. Repertoires were generated with immunoSEQ multiplex PCR, while TCRdb's copy carries only in-frame clones and drops some. The profile covers under 350,000 clones, with 70% to 90% appearing a single time and 11% taken by the ten largest. What was sequenced was peripheral blood. Receptors originate from a woman aged 65 to 85 with acute or convalescent COVID-19. The CDR3 runs from the conserved cysteine through the conserved F or W. Each record gives: V gene, D gene, J gene, CDR3 length, CDR3 protein, CDR3 DNA. D genes are given only for firm matches.

v_gene: TRBV7-3
d_gene: -
j_gene: TRBJ2-7
len: 13
CDR3aa: CASSYGGSYEQYF
CDR3nt: TGTGCCAGCAGCTACGGGGGCTCCTACGAGCAGTACTTC

v_gene: TRBV18
d_gene: TRBD1
j_gene: TRBJ1-1
len: 14
CDR3aa: CASSPGQGATEAFF
CDR3nt: TGTGCCAGCTCGCCGGGACAGGGGGCTACTGAAGCTTTCTTT

v_gene: TRBV3-1/TRBV3-2
d_gene: -
j_gene: TRBJ1-4
len: 15
CDR3aa: CASSHLGGTNEKLFF
CDR3nt: TGTGCCAGCAGCCACTTGGGAGGGACTAATGAAAAACTGTTTTTT

v_gene: TRBV5-1
d_gene: -
j_gene: TRBJ1-5
len: 13
CDR3aa: CASSADMDQPQHF
CDR3nt: TGCGCCAGCAGCGCGGACATGGATCAGCCCCAGCATTTT

v_gene: TRBV5-5
d_gene: -
j_gene: TRBJ1-2
len: 14
CDR3aa: CASSPTWADYGYTF
CDR3nt: TGTGCCAGCAGCCCCACGTGGGCCGACTATGGCTACACCTTC

v_gene: TRBV13
d_gene: TRBD1
j_gene: TRBJ2-5
len: 15
CDR3aa: CASSLGQVPGETQYF
CDR3nt: TGTGCCAGCAGCTTGGGACAGGTCCCTGGGGAGACCCAGTACTTC

v_gene: TRBV4-1
d_gene: -
j_gene: TRBJ1-2
len: 14
CDR3aa: CASRAPGKNYGYTF
CDR3nt: TGCGCCAGCAGGGCCCCCGGGAAGAACTATGGCTACACCTTC

v_gene: TRBV6-6
d_gene: TRBD1
j_gene: TRBJ1-2
len: 13
CDR3aa: CASSDRGMVVDTF
CDR3nt: TGTGCCAGCAGCGACAGGGGGATGGTAGTTGACACCTTC

v_gene: TRBV5-4
d_gene: TRBD1
j_gene: TRBJ2-2
len: 16
CDR3aa: CASSLKDRGLIGELFF
CDR3nt: TGTGCCAGCAGCTTGAAGGACAGGGGGCTTATCGGGGAGCTGTTTTTT

v_gene: TRBV20-1
d_gene: TRBD1
j_gene: TRBJ1-6
len: 16
CDR3aa: CSASPASGTGNSPLHF
CDR3nt: TGCAGTGCTAGTCCGGCCTCCGGGACAGGAAATTCACCCCTCCACTTT